The 5 T cell receptor beta chains given below trace back to one sample, sequenced in a study of Graves' ophthalmopathy and Graves' hyperthyroidism. RNA transcripts served as template for amplifying TCR beta CDR3 sequences. In the first round, RT-PCR was carried out with HTBI primers, and a multiplex PCR formed the second round. TCRdb ran MiXCR on the multiplex PCR reads and lists one entry per CDR3 protein. The data show some 160,000 distinct CDR3 sequences, 30% to 45% seen once. The specimen was peripheral blood. Receptor source: a man aged 30 to 39 with Graves' ophthalmopathy.

This clonotype was counted at least ten times. V and J are TRBV12-3 or TRBV12-4 and TRBJ1-1; TRBD1 is a possible D gene (6 bases). The CDR3 runs 20 residues. The ends were cut back, 1 base at V and 3 bases at J, with 27 bases in the middle. The CDR3 region is CASSLGGLGRWVNLDTEAFF. The CDR3 bases are TGTGCCAGCAGTTTAGGGGGGCTCGGGAGATGGGTTAATTTGGACACTGAAGCTTTCTTT.

This clonotype was seen at least ten times. This CDR3 is CASSRATPANTGELFF. CDR3 nucleotide sequence: TGTGCCAGCAGTCGGGCCACCCCTGCGAACACCGGGGAGCTGTTTTTT. The rearrangement uses TRBV6-2 or TRBV6-3 and TRBJ2-2, with unresolved D. The germline V gene encodes CDR1 MNHEY and CDR2 SVGEGT. The V and J ends lost 5 bases and 0 bases respectively, with 13 bases between them. CDR3 size: 16 residues.

The chain is built from TRBV15 and TRBJ2-2, with 9 bases lining up with TRBD1. The CDR3 extends over 15 amino acids. Trimming removed 3 bases from V and 6 bases from J; junction bases left unmatched: 5. CDR1 and CDR2 (germline): LNHNV, YYDKDF (reference sequence). CDR3 amino acids: CATSSRDRAAGELFF. CDR3 nucleotides: TGTGCCACCAGCAGCCGGGACAGGGCGGCCGGGGAGCTGTTTTTT.

The V and J genes are TRBV12-3 or TRBV12-4 and TRBJ1-6; D is undetermined. The length of the CDR3 is 15 residues. V dropped 5 bases and J dropped 0 bases, with 8 bases sitting between them. The CDR3, as DNA: TGTGCCAGCAGTCCCCAGAGCTCCTATAATTCACCCCTCCACTTT. This translates into CASSPQSSYNSPLHF.

The sample holds many counts of this clonotype. The chain employs TRBV7-8 and TRBJ1-5, with TRBD1 as a possible D gene (5 bases). CDR3 size: 15 residues. V shed 5 bases and J shed 1 base, with 12 bases lying between them. The germline V gene encodes CDR1 SGHVS and CDR2 FQNEAQ. CDR3 sequence: CASSGDFDSNQPQHF. CDR3 in DNA: TGTGCCAGCAGCGGGGACTTCGACAGCAATCAGCCCCAGCATTTT.